This T cell receptor (beta chain) appears in the sequencing data of a study of blood T cell repertoires in COVID-19. Study-level background: The study drew acute and convalescent COVID-19 samples from the United States, Italy and Spain. PBMCs, B-cell-depleted T cells, or T cells were the source of the cDNA or gDNA that made up the material.

Per germline, CDR1 PRHDT and CDR2 FYEKMQ (reference sequence). The V and J ends lost 3 bases and 5 bases respectively, with 5 bases between them. This CDR3 comprises 12 residues. Original processing notes: Reference gene primer amplification gave estimated nucleated cell counts. Some clones are missing from TCRdb's copy, which holds only in-frame ones; the method was immunoSEQ multiplex PCR. That table gives V, J and clone size, and the DNA gave D and trimming. The sample carries some 240,000 clones, 75% to 85% recorded once. The gene calls are TRBV13 and TRBJ1-5; no reliable D call. This TCR derives from a woman aged 35 to 49 who had recovered from COVID-19. Material: peripheral blood. The CDR3 spells CASSFRDQPQHF. In DNA, the CDR3 is TGTGCCAGCAGCTTCCGAGATCAGCCCCAGCATTTT.